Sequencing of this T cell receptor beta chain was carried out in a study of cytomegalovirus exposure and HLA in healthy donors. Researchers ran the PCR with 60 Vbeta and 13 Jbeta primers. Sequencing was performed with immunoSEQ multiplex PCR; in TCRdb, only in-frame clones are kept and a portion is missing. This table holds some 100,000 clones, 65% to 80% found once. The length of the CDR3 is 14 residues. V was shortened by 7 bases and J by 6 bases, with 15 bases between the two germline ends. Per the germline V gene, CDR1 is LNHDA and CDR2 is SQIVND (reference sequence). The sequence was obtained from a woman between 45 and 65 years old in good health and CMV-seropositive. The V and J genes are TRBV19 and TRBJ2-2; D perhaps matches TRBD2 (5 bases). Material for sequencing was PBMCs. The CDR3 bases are TGTGCCAGTACGAGAGGGAGATTCGCCGGGGAGCTGTTTTTT. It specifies CASTRGRFAGELFF.